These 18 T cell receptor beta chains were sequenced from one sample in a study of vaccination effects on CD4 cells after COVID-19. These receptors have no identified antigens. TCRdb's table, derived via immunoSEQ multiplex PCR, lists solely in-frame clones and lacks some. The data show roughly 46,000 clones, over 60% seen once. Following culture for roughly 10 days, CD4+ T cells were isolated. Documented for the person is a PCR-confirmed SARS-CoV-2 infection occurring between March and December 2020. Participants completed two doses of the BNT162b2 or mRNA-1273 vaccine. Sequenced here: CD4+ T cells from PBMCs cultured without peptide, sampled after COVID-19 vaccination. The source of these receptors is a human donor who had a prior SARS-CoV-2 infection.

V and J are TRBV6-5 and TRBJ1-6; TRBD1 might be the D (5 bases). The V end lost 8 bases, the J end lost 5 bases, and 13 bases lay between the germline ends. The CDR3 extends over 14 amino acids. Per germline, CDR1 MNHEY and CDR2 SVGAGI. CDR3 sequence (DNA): TGTGCCAGCCGGGGCAGGGCCAATAATTCACCCCTCCACTTT. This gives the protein CASRGRANNSPLHF.

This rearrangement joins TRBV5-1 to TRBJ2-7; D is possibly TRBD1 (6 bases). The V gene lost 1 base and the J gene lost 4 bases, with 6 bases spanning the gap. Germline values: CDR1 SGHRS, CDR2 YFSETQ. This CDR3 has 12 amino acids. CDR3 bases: TGCGCCAGCAGCTTGACAGGGTACGAGCAGTACTTC. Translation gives CASSLTGYEQYF.

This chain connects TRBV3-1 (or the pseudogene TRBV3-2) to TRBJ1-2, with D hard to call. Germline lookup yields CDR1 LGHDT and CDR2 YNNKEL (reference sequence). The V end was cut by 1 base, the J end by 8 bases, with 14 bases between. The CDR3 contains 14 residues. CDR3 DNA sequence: TGTGCCAGCAGCCAAGGGGAGACTTCGGGCGGCTACACCTTC. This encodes CASSQGETSGGYTF.

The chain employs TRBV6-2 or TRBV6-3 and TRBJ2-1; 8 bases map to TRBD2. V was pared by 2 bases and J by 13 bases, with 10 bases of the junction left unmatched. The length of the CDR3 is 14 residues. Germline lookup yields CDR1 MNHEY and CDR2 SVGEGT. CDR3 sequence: CASSYPSPGRDQFF. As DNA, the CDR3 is TGTGCCAGCAGTTACCCCTCACCCGGGAGGGATCAGTTCTTC.

For the CDR3, the DNA is TGTGCCAGCTCACCGGGACAGGGAGGTCGGGAGCAGTACTTC. This sequence encodes CASSPGQGGREQYF. The chain links TRBV18 to TRBJ2-7, with 9 bases lining up with TRBD1. CDR3 size: 14 residues. J was trimmed by 7 bases and V by 3 bases; bases with no gene match: 7. Per the germline V gene, CDR1 is KGHSH and CDR2 is LQKENI.

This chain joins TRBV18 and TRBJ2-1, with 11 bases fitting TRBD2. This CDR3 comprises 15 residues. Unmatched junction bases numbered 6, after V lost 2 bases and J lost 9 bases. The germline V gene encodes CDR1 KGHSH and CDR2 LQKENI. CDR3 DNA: TGTGCCAGCTCACCATCCACTAGCGGGAGAGGTGAGCAGTTCTTC. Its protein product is CASSPSTSGRGEQFF. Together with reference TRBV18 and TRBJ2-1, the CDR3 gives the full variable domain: NAGVMQNPRHLVRRRGQEARLRCSPMKGHSHVYWYRQLPEEGLKFMVYLQKENIIDESGMPKERFSAEFPKEGPSILRIQQVVRGDSAAYFCASSPSTSGRGEQFFGPGTRLTVL.

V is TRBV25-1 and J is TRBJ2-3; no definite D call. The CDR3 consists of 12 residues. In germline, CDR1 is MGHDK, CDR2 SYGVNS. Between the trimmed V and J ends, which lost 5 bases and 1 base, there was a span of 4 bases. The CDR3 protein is CASSPGTDTQYF. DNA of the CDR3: TGTGCCAGCAGTCCAGGCACAGATACGCAGTATTTT.

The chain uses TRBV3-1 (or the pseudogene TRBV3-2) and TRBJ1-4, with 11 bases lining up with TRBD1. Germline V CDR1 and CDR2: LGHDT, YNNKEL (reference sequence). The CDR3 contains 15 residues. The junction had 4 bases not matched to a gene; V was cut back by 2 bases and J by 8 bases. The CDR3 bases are TGTGCCAGCAGCCAAAGGACAGGGGGCGAGGAAAAACTGTTTTTT. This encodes CASSQRTGGEEKLFF.

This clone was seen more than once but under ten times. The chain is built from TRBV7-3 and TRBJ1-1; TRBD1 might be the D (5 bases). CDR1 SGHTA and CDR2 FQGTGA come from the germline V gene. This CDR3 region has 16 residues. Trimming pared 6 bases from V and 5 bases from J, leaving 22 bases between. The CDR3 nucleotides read TGTGCCAGCAGTCCTGGACAATTCGAACTGGGGACTGAAGCTTTCTTT. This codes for CASSPGQFELGTEAFF.

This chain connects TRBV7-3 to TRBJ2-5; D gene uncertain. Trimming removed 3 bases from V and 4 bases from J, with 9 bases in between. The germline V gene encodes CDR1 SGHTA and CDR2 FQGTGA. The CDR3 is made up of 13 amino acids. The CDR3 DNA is TGTGCCAGCAGCTTGAGTTTGTTAGAGACCCAGTACTTC. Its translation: CASSLSLLETQYF.

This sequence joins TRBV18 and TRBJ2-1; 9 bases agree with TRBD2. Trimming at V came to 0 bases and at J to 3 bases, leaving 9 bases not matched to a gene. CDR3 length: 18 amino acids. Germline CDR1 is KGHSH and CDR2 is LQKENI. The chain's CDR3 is CASSPPFEGLANYNEQFF. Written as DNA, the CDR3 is TGTGCCAGCTCACCACCGTTTGAGGGACTAGCAAACTACAATGAGCAGTTCTTC.

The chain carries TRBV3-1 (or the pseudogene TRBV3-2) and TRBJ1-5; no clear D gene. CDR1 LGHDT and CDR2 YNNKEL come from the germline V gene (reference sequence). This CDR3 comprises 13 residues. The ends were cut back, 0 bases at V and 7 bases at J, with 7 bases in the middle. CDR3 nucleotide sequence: TGTGCCAGCAGCCAAGATTGGGGACAGCCCCAGCATTTT. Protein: CASSQDWGQPQHF.

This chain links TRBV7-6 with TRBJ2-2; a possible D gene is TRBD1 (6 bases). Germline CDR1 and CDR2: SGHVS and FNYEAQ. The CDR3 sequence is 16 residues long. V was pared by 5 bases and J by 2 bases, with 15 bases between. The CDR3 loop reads CASSLRYRDNTGELFF. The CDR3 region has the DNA TGTGCCAGCAGCCTTCGATACAGGGACAACACCGGGGAGCTGTTTTTT. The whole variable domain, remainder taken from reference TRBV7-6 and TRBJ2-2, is GAGVSQSPRYKVTKRGQDVALRCDPISGHVSLYWYRQALGQGPEFLTYFNYEAQQDKSGLPNDRFSAERPEGSISTLTIQRTEQRDSAMYRCASSLRYRDNTGELFFGEGSRLTVL.

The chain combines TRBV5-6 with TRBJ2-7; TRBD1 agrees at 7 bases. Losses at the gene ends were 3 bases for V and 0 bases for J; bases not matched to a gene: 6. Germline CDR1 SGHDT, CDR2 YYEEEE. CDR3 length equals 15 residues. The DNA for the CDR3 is TGTGCCAGCAGCTCCCGGGACAGCCTCTCCTACGAGCAGTACTTC. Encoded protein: CASSSRDSLSYEQYF.

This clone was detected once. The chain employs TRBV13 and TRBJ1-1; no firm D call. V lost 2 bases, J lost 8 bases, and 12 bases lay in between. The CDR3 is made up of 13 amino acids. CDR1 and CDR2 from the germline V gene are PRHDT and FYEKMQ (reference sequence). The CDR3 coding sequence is TGTGCCAGCAGCTTATTCGGAGCGGGGGAAGCTTTCTTT. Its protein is CASSLFGAGEAFF. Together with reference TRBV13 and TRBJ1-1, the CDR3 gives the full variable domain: AAGVIQSPRHLIKEKRETATLKCYPIPRHDTVYWYQQGPGQDPQFLISFYEKMQSDKGSIPDRFSAQQFSDYHSELNMSSLELGDSALYFCASSLFGAGEAFFGQGTRLTVV.

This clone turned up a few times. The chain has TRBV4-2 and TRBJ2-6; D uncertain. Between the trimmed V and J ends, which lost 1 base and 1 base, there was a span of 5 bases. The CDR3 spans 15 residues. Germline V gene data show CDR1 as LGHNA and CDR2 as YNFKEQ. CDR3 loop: CASSQVSSGANVLTF. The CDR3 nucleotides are TGTGCCAGCAGCCAAGTATCGTCTGGGGCCAACGTCCTGACTTTC.

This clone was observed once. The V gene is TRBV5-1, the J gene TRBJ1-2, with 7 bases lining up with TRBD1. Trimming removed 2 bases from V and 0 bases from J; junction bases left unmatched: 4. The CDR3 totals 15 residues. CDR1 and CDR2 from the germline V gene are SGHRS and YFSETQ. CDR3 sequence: CASSLIQGANYGYTF. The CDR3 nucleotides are TGCGCCAGCAGCTTAATCCAGGGGGCTAACTATGGCTACACCTTC.

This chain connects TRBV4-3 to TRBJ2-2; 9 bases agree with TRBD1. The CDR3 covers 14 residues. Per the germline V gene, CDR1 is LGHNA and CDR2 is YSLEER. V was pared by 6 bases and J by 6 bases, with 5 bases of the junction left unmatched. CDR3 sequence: CASSRDRDAGELFF. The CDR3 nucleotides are TGCGCCAGCAGTCGGGACAGGGACGCCGGGGAGCTGTTTTTT.